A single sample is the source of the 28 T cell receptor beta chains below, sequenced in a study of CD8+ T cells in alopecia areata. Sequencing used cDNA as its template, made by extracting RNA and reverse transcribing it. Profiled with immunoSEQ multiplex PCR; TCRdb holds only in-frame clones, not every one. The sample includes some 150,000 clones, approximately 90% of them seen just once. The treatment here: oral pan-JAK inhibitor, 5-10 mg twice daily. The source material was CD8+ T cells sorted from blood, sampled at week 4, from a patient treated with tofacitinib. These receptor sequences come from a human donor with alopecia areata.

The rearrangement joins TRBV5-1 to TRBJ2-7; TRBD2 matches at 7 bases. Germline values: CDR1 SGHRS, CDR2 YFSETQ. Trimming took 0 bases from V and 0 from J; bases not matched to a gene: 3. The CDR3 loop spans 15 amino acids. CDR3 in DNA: TGCGCCAGCAGCTTGGATAGCGGGTCCTCCTACGAGCAGTACTTC. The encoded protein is CASSLDSGSSYEQYF.

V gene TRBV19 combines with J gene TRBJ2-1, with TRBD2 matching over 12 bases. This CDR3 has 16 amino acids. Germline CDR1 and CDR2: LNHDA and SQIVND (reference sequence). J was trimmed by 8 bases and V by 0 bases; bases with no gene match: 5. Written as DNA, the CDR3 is TGTGCCAGTAGTATAGAGCTAGCGGGAGGGAGGTATGAGCAGTTCTTC. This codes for CASSIELAGGRYEQFF.

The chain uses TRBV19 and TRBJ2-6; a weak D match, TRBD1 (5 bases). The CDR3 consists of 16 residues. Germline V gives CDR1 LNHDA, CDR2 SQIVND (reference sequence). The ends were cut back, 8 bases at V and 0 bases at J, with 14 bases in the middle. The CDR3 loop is CASAQGWGSGANVLTF. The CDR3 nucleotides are TGTGCCAGTGCTCAGGGATGGGGCTCTGGGGCCAACGTCCTGACTTTC.

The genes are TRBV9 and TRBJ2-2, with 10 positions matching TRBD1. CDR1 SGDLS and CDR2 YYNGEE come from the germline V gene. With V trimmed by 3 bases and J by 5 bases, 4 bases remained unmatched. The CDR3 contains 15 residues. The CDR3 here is CASSAGDRGTGELFF. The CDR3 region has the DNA TGTGCCAGCAGCGCCGGGGACAGGGGTACCGGGGAGCTGTTTTTT.

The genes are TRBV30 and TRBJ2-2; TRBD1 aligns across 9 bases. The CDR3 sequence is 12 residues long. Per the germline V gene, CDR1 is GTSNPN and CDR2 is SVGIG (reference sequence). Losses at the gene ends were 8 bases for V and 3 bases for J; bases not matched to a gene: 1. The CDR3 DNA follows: TGTGCCCGGACAGGGGACACCGGGGAGCTGTTTTTT. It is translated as CARTGDTGELFF.

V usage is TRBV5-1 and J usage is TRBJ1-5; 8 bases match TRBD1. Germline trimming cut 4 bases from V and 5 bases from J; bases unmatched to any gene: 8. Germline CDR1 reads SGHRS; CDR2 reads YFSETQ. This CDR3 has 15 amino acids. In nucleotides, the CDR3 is TGCGCCAGCAGCCCGGGGTCGGGACAGGATCAGCCCCAGCATTTT. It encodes CASSPGSGQDQPQHF.

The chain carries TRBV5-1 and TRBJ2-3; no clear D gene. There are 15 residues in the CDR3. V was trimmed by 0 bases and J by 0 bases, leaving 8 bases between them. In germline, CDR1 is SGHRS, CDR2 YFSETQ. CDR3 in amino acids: CASSLEGSSTDTQYF. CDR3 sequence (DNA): TGCGCCAGCAGCTTGGAGGGCAGTAGCACAGATACGCAGTATTTT.

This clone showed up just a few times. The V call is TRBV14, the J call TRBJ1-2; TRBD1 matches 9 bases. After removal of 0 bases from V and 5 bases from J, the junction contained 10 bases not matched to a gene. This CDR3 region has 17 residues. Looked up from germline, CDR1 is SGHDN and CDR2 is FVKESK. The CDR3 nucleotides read TGTGCCAGCAGCCAAGAGATCGGGACAGGGCTCCGTTATGGCTACACCTTC. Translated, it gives CASSQEIGTGLRYGYTF. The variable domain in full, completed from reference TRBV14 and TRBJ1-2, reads EAGVTQFPSHSVIEKGQTVTLRCDPISGHDNLYWYRRVMGKEIKFLLHFVKESKQDESGMPNNRFLAERTGGTYSTLKVQPAELEDSGVYFCASSQEIGTGLRYGYTFGSGTRLTVV.

CDR3 DNA sequence: TGTGCCAGCAGTGCTCGCAGCGGTAGCCCCACAGATACGCAGTATTTT. Translated: CASSARSGSPTDTQYF. The chain recombines TRBV6-1 with TRBJ2-3, with D possibly matching TRBD2 (5 bases). Germline loops: CDR1 MNHNS, CDR2 SASEGT. The CDR3 loop spans 16 amino acids. Trimming took off 4 bases at V and 2 bases at J, with 16 bases between the two ends.

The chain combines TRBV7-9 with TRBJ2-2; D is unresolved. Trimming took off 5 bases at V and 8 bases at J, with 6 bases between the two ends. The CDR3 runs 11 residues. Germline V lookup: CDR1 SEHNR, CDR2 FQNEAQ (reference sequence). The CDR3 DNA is TGTGCCAGCAGCACATGGGGGGAGCTGTTTTTT. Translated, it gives CASSTWGELFF.

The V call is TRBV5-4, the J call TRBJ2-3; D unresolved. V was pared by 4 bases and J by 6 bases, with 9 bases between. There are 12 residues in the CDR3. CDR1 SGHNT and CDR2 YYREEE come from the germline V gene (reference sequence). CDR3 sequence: CASSTPPDTQYF. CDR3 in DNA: TGTGCCAGCAGCACCCCCCCGGATACGCAGTATTTT.

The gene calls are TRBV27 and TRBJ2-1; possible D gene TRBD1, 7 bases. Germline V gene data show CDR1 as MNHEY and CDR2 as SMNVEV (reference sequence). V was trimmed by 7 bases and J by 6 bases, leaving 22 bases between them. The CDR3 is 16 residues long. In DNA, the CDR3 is TGTGCCAGCACTTCCAGGGGGGAGAGGTTGACCAATGAGCAGTTCTTC. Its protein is CASTSRGERLTNEQFF.

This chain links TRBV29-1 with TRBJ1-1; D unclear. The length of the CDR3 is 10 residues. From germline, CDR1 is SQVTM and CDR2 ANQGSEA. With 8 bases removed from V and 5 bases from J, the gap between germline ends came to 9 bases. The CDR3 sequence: CSFRETEAFF. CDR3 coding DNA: TGCAGCTTCCGGGAGACTGAAGCTTTCTTT. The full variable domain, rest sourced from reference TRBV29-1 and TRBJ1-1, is SAVISQKPSRDICQRGTSLTIQCQVDSQVTMMFWYRQQPGQSLTLIATANQGSEATYESGFVIDKFPISRPNLTFSTLTVSNMSPEDSSIYLCSFRETEAFFGQGTRLTVV.

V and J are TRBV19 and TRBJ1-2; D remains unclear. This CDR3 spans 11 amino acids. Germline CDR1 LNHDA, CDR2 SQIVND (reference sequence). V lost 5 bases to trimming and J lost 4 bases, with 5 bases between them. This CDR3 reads CASSVGYGYTF. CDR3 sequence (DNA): TGTGCCAGTAGTGTCGGCTATGGCTACACCTTC.

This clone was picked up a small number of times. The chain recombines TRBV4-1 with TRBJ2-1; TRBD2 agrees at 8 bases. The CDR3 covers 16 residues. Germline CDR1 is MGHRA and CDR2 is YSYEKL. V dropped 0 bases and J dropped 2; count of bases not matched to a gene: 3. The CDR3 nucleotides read TGCGCCAGCAGCCAAGATAGTAGCGGGACCTACAATGAGCAGTTCTTC. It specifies CASSQDSSGTYNEQFF.

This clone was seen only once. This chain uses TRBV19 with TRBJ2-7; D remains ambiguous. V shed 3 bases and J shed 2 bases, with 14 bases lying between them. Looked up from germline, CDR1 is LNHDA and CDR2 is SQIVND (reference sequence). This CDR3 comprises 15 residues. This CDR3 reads CASSIGQTQAYEQYF. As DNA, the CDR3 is TGTGCCAGTAGTATTGGGCAGACCCAAGCCTACGAGCAGTACTTC.

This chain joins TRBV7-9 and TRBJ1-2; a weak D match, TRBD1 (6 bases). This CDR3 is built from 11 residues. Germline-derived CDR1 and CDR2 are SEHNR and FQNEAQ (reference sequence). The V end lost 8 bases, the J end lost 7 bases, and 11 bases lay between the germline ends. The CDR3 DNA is TGTGCCAGCGGGGGCCCTCTTGGCTACACCTTC. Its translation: CASGGPLGYTF.

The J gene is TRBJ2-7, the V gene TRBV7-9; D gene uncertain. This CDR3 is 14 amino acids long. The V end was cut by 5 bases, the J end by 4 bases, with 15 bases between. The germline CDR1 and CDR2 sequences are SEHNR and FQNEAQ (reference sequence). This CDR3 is CASSPAAVEYEQYF. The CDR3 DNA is TGTGCCAGCAGCCCGGCGGCAGTTGAGTACGAGCAGTACTTC.

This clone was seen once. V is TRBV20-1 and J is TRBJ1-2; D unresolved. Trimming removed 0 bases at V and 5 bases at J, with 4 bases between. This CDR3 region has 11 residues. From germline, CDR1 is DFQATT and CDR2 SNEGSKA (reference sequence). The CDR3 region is CSARDSYGYTF. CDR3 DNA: TGCAGTGCTAGAGATTCGTATGGCTACACCTTC.

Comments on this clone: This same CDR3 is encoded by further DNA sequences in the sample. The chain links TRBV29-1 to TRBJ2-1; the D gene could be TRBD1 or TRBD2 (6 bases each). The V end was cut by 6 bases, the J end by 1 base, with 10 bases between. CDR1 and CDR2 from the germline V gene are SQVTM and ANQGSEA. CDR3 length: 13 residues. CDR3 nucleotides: TGCAGCGTCGTAGGGGGGTCCTACAATGAGCAGTTCTTC. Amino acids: CSVVGGSYNEQFF.

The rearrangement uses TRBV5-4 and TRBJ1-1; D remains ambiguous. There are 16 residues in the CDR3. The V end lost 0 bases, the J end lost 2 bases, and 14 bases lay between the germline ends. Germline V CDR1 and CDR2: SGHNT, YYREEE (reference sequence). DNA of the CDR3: TGTGCCAGCAGCTTGGACCCCGTACAGATAAACACTGAAGCTTTCTTT. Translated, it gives CASSLDPVQINTEAFF.

The CDR3 region has the DNA TGTGCCAGTAGTGCGGGAGAAGAGACCCAGTACTTC. Translated, it gives CASSAGEETQYF. This chain connects TRBV19 to TRBJ2-5, with 7 bases aligning to TRBD2. Trimming took 5 bases from V and 3 from J; bases not matched to a gene: 0. Germline CDR1 reads LNHDA; CDR2 reads SQIVND (reference sequence). The CDR3 runs 12 residues.

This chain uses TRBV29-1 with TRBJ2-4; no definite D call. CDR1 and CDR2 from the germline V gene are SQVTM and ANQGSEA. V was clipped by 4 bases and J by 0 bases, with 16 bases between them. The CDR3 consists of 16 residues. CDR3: CSVVTPTTLAKNIQYF. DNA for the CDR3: TGCAGCGTTGTAACCCCGACAACCTTAGCCAAAAACATTCAGTACTTC.

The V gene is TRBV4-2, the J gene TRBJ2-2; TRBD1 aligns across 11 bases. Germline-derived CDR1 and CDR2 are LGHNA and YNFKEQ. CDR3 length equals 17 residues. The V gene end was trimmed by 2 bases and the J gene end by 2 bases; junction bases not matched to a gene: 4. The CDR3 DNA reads TGTGCCAGCAGCCAACCGGACAGGGGGCAAAACACCGGGGAGCTGTTTTTT. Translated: CASSQPDRGQNTGELFF.

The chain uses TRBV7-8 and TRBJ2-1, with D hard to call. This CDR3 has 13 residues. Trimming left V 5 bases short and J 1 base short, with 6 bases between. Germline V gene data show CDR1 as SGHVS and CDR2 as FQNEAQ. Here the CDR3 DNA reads TGTGCCAGCAGCCAGAGGTCCTACAATGAGCAGTTCTTC. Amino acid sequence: CASSQRSYNEQFF.

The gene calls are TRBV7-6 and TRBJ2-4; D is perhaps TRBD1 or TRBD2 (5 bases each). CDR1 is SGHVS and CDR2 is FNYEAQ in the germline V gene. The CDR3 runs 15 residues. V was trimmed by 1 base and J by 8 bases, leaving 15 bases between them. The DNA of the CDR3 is TGTGCCAGCAGCTTAGGGGACGGGGAGACGTACATTCAGTACTTC. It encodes CASSLGDGETYIQYF.

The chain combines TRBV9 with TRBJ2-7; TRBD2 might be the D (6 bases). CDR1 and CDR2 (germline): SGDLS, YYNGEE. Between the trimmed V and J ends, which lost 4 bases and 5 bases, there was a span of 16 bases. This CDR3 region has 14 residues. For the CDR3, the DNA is TGTGCCAGCAGCATTCGGGACTCACCCAACGAGCAGTACTTC. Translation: CASSIRDSPNEQYF.

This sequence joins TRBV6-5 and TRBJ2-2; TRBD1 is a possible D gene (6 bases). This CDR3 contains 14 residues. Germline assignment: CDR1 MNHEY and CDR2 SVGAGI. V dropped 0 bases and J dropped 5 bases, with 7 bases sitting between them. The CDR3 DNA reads TGTGCCAGCAGTTACTCGAGGGGGACCGGGGAGCTGTTTTTT. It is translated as CASSYSRGTGELFF.